A selection of T cell receptor beta chains follows, all from one sample in a study of blood T cell repertoires in COVID-19. Produced via immunoSEQ multiplex PCR; TCRdb's table is partial and in-frame only. This table holds tens of thousands of clones, around 86% found once. The sequenced sample consisted of peripheral blood. The receptors were gathered from a woman at least 80 years old with active or convalescent COVID-19. The CDR3 runs from the conserved cysteine through the conserved F or W. Each record gives: CDR3 protein, D gene, V gene, clone size. D genes are given only for firm matches. Only some rows state a clone size, as once, few, many or a class for expanded clones.

CAIRSSGRANTQYF	TRBD2	TRBV10-3	NA
CASSWTGTSGSSGANVLTF	TRBD2	TRBV5-1	NA
CASSLVSSSTDTQYF	NA	TRBV5-1	NA
CASSPDRGSYSPLHF	TRBD1	TRBV27	NA
CASSHAPERDSVYEQYF	TRBD2	TRBV6-6	NA
CASSPGGGSYNEQFF	NA	TRBV27	few
CASSLAPSLDSYEQYF	NA	TRBV7-9	few
CASRIANYGYTF	NA	TRBV28	NA
CASSPLWGDYGYTF	NA	TRBV11-2	NA
CASSPGDGEPQHF	NA	TRBV18	NA
CASRGTKGGLQPQHF	NA	TRBV19	NA
CASSPLVGLGSYNEQFF	TRBD2	TRBV4-3	NA
CASSDPGTGEDQPQHF	TRBD1	TRBV25-1	NA
CASSQGQSYGYTF	NA	TRBV3-1/TRBV3-2	NA
CASSTLWGSQENYGYTF	NA	TRBV5-6	few
CASSIGGAYYNEQFF	TRBD2	TRBV19	NA
CASSLDRRGIYGYTF	NA	TRBV7-2	NA
CASSLGRQNGYTF	NA	TRBV12-3/TRBV12-4	NA
CAISEGDRGFVKLFF	TRBD1	TRBV10-3	NA
CASSIETGGPFDEQFF	NA	TRBV19	few
CSVEWLGTVGGYTF	TRBD1	TRBV29-1	NA
CASSRRTGRDTGELFF	NA	TRBV3-1/TRBV3-2	NA
CASRGLAGHTDTQYF	TRBD2	TRBV5-1	NA
CASSSTQGSYGYTF	NA	TRBV7-2	NA
CASSPSASGRNEQYF	TRBD2	TRBV18	NA
CAISEREGKHGGDEQYF	TRBD2	TRBV10-3	NA
CASTGQWSYEQYF	TRBD1	TRBV2	many
CASSSPIEGQGGGYTF	TRBD1	TRBV7-2	NA
CASSAGQNYGYTF	TRBD1	TRBV2	NA
CASSSPGLSSEAFF	NA	TRBV5-1	NA
CASSQDVRGGAVRNEQFF	NA	TRBV4-3	NA
CASSFRSANVLTF	NA	TRBV7-2	few
CASSQPQEDEQFF	NA	TRBV4-2	NA
CASSSNRGINTGELFF	TRBD1	TRBV7-3	NA
CASSSVTGLGTEAFF	NA	TRBV6-2/TRBV6-3	NA
CASNSGWSDTEAFF	NA	TRBV19	NA
CASSFNRVLDTEAFF	NA	TRBV7-2	NA
CASSQEGTGHYSYEQYF	TRBD1	TRBV4-1	NA
CASSPTWTGFPAFF	TRBD1	TRBV27	NA
CASSLASQVNSPLHF	NA	TRBV7-2	once
CASTPGLSSYNEQFF	TRBD2	TRBV11-2	NA
CASSYRATGDSPLHF	TRBD1	TRBV6-5	NA
CASSQGGQETQYF	TRBD2	TRBV3-1/TRBV3-2	NA
CASSEPQGEWSDTQYF	TRBD1	TRBV6-4	NA